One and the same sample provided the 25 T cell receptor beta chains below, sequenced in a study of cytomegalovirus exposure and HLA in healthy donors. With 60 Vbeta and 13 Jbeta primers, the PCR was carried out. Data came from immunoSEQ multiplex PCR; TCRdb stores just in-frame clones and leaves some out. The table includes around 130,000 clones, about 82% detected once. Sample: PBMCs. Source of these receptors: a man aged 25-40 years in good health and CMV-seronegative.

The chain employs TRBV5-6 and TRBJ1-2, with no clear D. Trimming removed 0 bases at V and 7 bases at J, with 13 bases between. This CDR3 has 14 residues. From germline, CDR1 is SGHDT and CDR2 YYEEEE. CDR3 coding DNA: TGTGCCAGCAGCTTGGAGATTTGGGGAGGTGGCTACACCTTC. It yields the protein CASSLEIWGGGYTF.

CDR3 DNA sequence: TGTGCCAGCAGTTCTCTCGAAGCAGGGGCGCTTAACTATGGCTACACCTTC. Translating it yields CASSSLEAGALNYGYTF. The chain carries TRBV28 and TRBJ1-2; possibly TRBD1 for D (6 bases). Germline V lookup: CDR1 MDHEN, CDR2 SYDVKM. This CDR3 has 17 residues. Trimming removed 4 bases at V and 1 base at J, with 19 bases between.

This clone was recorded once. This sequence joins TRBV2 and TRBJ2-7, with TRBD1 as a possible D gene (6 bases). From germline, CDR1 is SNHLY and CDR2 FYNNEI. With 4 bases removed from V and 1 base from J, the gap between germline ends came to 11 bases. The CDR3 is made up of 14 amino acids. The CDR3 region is CASSVGRGSYEQYF. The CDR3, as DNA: TGTGCCAGCAGTGTGGGCAGGGGTTCCTACGAGCAGTACTTC. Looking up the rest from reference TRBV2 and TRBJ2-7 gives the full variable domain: EPEVTQTPSHQVTQMGQEVILRCVPISNHLYFYWYRQILGQKVEFLVSFYNNEISEKSEIFDDQFSVERPDGSNFTLKIRSTKLEDSAMYFCASSVGRGSYEQYFGPGTRLTVT.

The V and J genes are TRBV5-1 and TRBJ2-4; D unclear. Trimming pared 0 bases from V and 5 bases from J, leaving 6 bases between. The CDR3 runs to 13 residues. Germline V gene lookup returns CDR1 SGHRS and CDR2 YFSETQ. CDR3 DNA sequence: TGCGCCAGCAGCTTGGTCCCCGAAAACATTCAGTACTTC. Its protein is CASSLVPENIQYF.

CDR3 nucleotide sequence: TGCGCCAGCAGTCAATCGAGTGACAGGGTAGACCAGCCCCAGCATTTT. Its translation is CASSQSSDRVDQPQHF. The gene calls are TRBV23-1 and TRBJ1-5; 7 positions match TRBD1. TRBV23-1 carries the ORF label, with uncertain function. V lost 0 bases and J lost 7; bases outside the gene matches: 9. This CDR3 has 16 residues.

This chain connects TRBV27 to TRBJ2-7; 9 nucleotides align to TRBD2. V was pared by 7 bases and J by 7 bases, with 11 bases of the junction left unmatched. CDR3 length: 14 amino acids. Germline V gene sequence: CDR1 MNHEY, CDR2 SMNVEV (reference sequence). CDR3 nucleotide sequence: TGTGCCAGCATGAGCCTAGCGGGGACTAGGGAGCAGTACTTC. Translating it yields CASMSLAGTREQYF.

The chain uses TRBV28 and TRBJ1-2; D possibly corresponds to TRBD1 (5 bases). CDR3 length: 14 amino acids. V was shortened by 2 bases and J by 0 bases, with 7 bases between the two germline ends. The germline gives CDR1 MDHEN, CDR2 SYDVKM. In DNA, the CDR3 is TGTGCCAGCAGTTTAAGGGGTCCTAACTATGGCTACACCTTC. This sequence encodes CASSLRGPNYGYTF.

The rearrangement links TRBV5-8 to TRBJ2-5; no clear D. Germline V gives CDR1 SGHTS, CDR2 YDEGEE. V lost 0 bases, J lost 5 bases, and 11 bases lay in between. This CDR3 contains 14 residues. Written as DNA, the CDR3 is TGTGCCAGCAGCTTGGCTTGGCCGCGGGAGACCCAGTACTTC. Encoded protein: CASSLAWPRETQYF.

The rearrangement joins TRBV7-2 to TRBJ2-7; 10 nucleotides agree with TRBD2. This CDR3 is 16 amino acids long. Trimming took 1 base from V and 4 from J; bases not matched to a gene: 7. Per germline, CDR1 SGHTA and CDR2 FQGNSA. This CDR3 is CASSLETSGVRYEQYF. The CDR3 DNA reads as TGTGCCAGCAGCTTAGAAACTAGCGGGGTTAGATACGAGCAGTACTTC.

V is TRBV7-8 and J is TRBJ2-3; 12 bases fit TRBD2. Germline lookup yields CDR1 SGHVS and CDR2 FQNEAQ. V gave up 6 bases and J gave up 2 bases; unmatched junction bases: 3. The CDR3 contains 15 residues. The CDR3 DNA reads TGTGCCAGCAGTCGGACTAGCGGGGACACAGATACGCAGTATTTT. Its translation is CASSRTSGDTDTQYF.

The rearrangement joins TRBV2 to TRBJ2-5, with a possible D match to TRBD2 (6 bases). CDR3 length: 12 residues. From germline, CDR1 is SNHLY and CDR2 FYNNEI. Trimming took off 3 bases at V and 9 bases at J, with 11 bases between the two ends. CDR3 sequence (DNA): TGTGCCAGCAGTGATTCGGGCGGGGCCCAGTACTTC. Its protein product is CASSDSGGAQYF.

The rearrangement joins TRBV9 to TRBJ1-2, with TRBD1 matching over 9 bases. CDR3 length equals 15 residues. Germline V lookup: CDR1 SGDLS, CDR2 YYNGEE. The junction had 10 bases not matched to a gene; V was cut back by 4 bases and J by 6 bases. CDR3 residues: CASSIITGTGNGYTF. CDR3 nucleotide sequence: TGTGCCAGCAGCATTATTACCGGGACAGGGAATGGCTACACCTTC.

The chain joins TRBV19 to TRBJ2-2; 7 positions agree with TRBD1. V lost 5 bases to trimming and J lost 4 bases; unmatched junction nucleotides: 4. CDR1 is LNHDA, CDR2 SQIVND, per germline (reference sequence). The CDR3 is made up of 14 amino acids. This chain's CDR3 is CASSFTGATGELFF. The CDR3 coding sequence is TGTGCCAGTAGTTTTACAGGGGCCACCGGGGAGCTGTTTTTT.

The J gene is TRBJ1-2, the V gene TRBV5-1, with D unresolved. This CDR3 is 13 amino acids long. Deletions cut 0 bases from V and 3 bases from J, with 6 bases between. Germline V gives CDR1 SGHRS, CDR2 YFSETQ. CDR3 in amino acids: CASSLDGDYGYTF. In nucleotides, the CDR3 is TGCGCCAGCAGCTTGGACGGGGACTATGGCTACACCTTC.

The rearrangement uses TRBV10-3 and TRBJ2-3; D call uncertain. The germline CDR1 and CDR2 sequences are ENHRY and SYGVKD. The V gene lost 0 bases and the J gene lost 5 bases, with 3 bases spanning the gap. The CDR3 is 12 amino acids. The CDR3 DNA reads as TGTGCCATCAGTGAGTCCCTAGATACGCAGTATTTT. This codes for CAISESLDTQYF.

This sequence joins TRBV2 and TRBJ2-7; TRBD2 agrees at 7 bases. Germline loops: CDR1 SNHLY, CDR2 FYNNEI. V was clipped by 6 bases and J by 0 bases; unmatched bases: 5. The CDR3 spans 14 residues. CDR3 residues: CASSPSGSSYEQYF. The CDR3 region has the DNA TGTGCCAGCAGCCCTAGCGGAAGCTCCTACGAGCAGTACTTC.

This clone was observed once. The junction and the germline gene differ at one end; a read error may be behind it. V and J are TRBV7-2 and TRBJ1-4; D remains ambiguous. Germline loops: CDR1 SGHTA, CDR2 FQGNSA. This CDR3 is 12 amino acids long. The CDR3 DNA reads TGTGCCAGCAGTGCGGGTTGGGGTAGGGAGTCTTTT. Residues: CASSAGWGRESF.

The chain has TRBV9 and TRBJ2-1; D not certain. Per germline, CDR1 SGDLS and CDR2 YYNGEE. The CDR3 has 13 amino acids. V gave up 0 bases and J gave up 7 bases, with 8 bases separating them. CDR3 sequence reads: CASSVATLNEQFF. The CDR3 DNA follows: TGTGCCAGCAGCGTAGCTACTTTGAATGAGCAGTTCTTC. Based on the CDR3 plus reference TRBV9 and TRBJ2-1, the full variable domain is DSGVTQTPKHLITATGQRVTLRCSPRSGDLSVYWYQQSLDQGLQFLIQYYNGEERAKGNILERFSAQQFPDLHSELNLSSLELGDSALYFCASSVATLNEQFFGPGTRLTVL.

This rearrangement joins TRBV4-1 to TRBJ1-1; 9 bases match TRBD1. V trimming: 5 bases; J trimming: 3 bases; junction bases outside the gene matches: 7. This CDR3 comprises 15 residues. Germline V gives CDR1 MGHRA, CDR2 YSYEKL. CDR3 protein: CASSNYRGLDTEAFF. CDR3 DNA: TGCGCCAGCAGCAACTACAGGGGGCTTGACACTGAAGCTTTCTTT.

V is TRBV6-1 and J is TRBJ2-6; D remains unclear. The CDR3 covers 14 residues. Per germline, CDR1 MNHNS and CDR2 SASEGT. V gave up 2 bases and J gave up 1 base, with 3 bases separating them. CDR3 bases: TGTGCCAGCAGTGAACAGTCTGGGGCCAACGTCCTGACTTTC. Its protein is CASSEQSGANVLTF.

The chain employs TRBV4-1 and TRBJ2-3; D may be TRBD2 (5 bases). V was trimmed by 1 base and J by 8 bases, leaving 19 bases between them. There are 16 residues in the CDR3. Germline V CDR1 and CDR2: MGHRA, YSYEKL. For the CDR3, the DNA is TGCGCCAGCAGCCAAGGCGCTGGGAGCAGGAGTGGTACGCAGTATTTT. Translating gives CASSQGAGSRSGTQYF.

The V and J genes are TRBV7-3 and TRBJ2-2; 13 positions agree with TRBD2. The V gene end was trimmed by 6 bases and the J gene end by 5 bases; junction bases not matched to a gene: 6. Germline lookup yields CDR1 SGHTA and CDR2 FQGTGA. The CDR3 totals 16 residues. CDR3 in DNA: TGTGCCAGCAGGTCGGGACTAGCGGGATGGACCGGGGAGCTGTTTTTT. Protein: CASRSGLAGWTGELFF.

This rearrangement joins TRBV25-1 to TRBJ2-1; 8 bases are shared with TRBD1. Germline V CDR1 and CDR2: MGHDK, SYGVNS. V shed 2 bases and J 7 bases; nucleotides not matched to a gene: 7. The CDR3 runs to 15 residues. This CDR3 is CASSELRGLLNEQFF. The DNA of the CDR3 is TGTGCCAGCAGTGAACTCAGGGGGCTCTTGAATGAGCAGTTCTTC.

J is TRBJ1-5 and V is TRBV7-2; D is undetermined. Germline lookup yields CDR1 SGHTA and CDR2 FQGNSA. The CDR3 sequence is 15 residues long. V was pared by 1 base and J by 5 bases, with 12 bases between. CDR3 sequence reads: CASSLGFSSYQPQHF. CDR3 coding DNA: TGTGCCAGCAGCTTAGGTTTTAGTTCGTATCAGCCCCAGCATTTT.

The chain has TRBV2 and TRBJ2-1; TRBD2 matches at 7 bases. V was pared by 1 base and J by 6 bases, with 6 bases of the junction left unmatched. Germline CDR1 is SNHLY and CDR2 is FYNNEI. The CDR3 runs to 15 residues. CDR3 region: CASSEVAGDANEQFF. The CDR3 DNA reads TGTGCCAGCAGTGAAGTGGCGGGAGATGCCAATGAGCAGTTCTTC.